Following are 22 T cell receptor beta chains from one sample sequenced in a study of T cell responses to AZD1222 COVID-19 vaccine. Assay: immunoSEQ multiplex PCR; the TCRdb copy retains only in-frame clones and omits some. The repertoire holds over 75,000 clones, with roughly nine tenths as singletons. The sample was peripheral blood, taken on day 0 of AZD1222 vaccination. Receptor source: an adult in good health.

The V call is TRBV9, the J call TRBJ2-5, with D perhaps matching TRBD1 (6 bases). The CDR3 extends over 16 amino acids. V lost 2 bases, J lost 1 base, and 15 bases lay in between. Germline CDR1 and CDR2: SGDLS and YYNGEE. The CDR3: CASSVAPQGTQETQYF. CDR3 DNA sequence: TGTGCCAGCAGCGTCGCCCCCCAGGGGACCCAAGAGACCCAGTACTTC.

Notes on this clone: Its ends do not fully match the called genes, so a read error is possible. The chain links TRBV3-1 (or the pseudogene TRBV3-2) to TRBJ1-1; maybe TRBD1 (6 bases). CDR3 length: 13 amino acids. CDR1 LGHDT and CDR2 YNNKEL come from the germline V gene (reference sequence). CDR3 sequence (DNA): TGTGCCAGCACCCAAGGGGGGAGGACTGAAGCTTTCTTT. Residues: CASTQGGRTEAFF.

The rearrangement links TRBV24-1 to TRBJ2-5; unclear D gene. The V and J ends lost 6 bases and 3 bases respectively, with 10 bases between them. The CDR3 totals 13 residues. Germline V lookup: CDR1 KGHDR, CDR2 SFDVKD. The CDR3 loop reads CATSSGPEETQYF. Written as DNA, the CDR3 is TGTGCCACCAGTTCGGGTCCCGAAGAGACCCAGTACTTC.

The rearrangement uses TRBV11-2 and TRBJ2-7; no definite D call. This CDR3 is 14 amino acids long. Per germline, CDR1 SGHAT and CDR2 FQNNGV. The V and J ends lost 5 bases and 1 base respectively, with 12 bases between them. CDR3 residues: CASSTTTSSYEQYF. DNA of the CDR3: TGTGCCAGCAGCACCACAACATCATCCTACGAGCAGTACTTC.

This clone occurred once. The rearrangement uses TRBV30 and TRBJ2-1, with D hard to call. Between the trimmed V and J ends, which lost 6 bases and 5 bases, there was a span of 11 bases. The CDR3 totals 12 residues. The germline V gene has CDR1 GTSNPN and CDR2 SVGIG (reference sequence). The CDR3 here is CACLLIDNEQFF. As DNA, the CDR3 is TGTGCCTGCTTGCTGATCGACAATGAGCAGTTCTTC. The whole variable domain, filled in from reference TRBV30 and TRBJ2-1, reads SQTIHQWPATLVQPVGSPLSLECTVEGTSNPNLYWYRQAAGRGLQLLFYSVGIGQISSEVPQNLSASRPQDRQFILSSKKLLLSDSGFYLCACLLIDNEQFFGPGTRLTVL.

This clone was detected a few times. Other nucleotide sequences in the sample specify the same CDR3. Written as DNA, the CDR3 is TGCGCCAGCAGCTTGGCCGGGACTAGCGGTTCCTACGAGCAGTACTTC. This codes for CASSLAGTSGSYEQYF. The chain is built from TRBV5-1 and TRBJ2-7, with 11 bases identical to TRBD2. V gave up 0 bases and J gave up 1 base; unmatched junction bases: 3. The CDR3 covers 16 residues. Germline V gives CDR1 SGHRS, CDR2 YFSETQ.

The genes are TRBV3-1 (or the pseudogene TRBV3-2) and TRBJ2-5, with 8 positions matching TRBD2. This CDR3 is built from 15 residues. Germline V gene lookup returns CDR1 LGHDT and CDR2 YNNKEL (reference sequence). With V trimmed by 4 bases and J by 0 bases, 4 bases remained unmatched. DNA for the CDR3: TGTGCCAGCAGCCGGGGAGCGGGAGACCAAGAGACCCAGTACTTC. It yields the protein CASSRGAGDQETQYF.

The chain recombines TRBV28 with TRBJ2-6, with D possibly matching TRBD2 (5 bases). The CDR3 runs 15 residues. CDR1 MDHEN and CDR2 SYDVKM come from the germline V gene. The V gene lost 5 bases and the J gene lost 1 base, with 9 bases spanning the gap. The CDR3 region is CASSPGGSGANVLTF. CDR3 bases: TGTGCCAGCAGTCCCGGAGGTTCTGGGGCCAACGTCCTGACTTTC.

The chain's CDR3 is CASSRDIRNTEAFF. The CDR3, as DNA: TGTGCCAGCAGCCGGGACATTAGGAACACTGAAGCTTTCTTT. This chain links TRBV6-5 with TRBJ1-1, with D possibly matching TRBD1 (6 bases). Germline V gene lookup returns CDR1 MNHEY and CDR2 SVGAGI. The CDR3 spans 14 residues. V lost 6 bases and J 1 base, leaving 12 bases between the germline ends.

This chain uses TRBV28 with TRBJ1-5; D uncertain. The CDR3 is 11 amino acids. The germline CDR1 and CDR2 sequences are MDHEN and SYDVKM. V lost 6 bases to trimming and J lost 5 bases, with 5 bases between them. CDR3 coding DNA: TGTGCCAGCAGCCGTGATCAGCCCCAGCATTTT. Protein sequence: CASSRDQPQHF.

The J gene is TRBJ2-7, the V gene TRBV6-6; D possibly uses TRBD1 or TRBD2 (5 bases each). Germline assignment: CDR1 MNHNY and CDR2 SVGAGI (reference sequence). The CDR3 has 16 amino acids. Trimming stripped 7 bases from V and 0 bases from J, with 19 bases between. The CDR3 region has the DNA TGTGCCAGCACCAAAAACCGGGACCCACCCTCCTACGAGCAGTACTTC. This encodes CASTKNRDPPSYEQYF.

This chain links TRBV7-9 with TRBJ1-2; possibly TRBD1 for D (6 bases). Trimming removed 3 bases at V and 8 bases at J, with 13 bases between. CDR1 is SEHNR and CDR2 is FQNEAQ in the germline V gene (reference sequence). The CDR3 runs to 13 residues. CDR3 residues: CASSFVQGRGYTF. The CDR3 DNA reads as TGTGCCAGCAGCTTTGTTCAGGGGCGCGGCTACACCTTC.

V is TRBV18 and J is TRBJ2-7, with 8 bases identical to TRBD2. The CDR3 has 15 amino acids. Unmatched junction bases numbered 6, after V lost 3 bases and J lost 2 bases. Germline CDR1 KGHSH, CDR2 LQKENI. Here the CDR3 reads CASSPITSGAYEQYF. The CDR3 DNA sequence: TGTGCCAGCTCACCGATAACTAGCGGAGCCTACGAGCAGTACTTC.

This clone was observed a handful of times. The CDR3 loop is CASSEVLAGGLNEQFF. The CDR3 region has the DNA TGTGCCAGCAGTGAAGTCCTAGCGGGAGGACTCAATGAGCAGTTCTTC. The V gene is TRBV6-1, the J gene TRBJ2-1; 11 bases fit TRBD2. Germline V CDR1 and CDR2: MNHNS, SASEGT. After removal of 1 base from V and 6 bases from J, the junction contained 5 bases not matched to a gene. CDR3 length: 16 residues.

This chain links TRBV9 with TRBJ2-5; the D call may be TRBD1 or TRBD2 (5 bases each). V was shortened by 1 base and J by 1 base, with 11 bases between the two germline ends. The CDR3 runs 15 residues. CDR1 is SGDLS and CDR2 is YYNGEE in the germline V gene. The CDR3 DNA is TGTGCCAGCAGCGTATTTACGGGGCCCCAAGAGACCCAGTACTTC. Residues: CASSVFTGPQETQYF.

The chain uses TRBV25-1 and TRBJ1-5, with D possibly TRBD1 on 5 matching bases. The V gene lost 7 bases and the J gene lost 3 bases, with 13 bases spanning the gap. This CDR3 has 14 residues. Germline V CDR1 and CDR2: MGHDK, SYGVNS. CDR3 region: CASNSRALNQPQHF. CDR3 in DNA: TGTGCCAGCAACTCCAGGGCACTCAATCAGCCCCAGCATTTT. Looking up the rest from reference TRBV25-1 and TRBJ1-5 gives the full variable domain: EADIYQTPRYLVIGTGKKITLECSQTMGHDKMYWYQQDPGMELHLIHYSYGVNSTEKGDLSSESTVSRIRTEHFPLTLESARPSHTSQYLCASNSRALNQPQHFGDGTRLSIL.

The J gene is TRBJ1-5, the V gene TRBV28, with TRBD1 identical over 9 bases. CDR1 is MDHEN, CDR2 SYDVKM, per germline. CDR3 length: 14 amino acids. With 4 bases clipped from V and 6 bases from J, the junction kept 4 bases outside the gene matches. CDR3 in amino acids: CASSSRTGAQPQHF. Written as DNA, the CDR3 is TGTGCCAGCAGTTCACGGACAGGGGCTCAGCCCCAGCATTTT.

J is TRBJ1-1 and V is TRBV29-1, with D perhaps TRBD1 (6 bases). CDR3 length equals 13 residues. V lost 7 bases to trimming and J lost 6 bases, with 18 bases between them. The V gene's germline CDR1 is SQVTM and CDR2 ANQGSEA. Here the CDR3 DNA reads TGCAGCGCGATGGAACAGGGACCCCCTGAAGCTTTCTTT. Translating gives CSAMEQGPPEAFF. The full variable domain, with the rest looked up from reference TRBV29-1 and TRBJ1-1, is SAVISQKPSRDICQRGTSLTIQCQVDSQVTMMFWYRQQPGQSLTLIATANQGSEATYESGFVIDKFPISRPNLTFSTLTVSNMSPEDSSIYLCSAMEQGPPEAFFGQGTRLTVV.

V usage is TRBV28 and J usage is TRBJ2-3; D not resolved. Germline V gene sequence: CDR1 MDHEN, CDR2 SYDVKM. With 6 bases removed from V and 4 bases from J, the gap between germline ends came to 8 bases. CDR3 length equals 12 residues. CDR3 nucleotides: TGTGCCAGCAGCAGAGATGCAGATACGCAGTATTTT. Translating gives CASSRDADTQYF.

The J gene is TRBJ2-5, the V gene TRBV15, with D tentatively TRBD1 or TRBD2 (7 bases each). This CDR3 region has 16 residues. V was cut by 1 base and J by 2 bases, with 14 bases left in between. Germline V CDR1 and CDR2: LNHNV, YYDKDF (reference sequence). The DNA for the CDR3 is TGTGCCACCAGCAGAGTGCGGGGGACAGCTCAAGAGACCCAGTACTTC. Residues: CATSRVRGTAQETQYF.

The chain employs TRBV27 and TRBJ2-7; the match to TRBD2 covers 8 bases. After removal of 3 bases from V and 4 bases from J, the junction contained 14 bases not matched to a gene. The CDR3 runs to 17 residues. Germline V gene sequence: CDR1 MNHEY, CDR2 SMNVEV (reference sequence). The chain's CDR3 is CASSLPTGGGRRYEQYF. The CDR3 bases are TGTGCCAGCAGTTTGCCGACCGGGGGGGGGCGCAGATACGAGCAGTACTTC.

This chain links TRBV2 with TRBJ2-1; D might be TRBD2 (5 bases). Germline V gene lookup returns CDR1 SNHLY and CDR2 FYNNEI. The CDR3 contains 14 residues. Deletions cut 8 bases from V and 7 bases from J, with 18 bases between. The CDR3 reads CASLTRSLENEQFF. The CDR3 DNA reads TGTGCCAGCCTTACTAGATCCCTCGAAAATGAGCAGTTCTTC.